This is a list of T cell receptor beta chains from one sample in a study of blood T cell repertoires in COVID-19. Profiling relied on immunoSEQ multiplex PCR, and the TCRdb table lists in-frame clones only, not all of them. The repertoire holds approximately 210,000 clones, with roughly 84% as singletons. Source material: peripheral blood. The source of these receptors is a woman of 80 years or more with acute or convalescent COVID-19. Each CDR3 is given with its conserved first and last residue.

14 | TRBJ2-7 | TRBV27 | CASSFRDRGGEQYF
11 | TRBJ2-7 | TRBV6-5 | CASSIGLATYF
15 | TRBJ2-3 | TRBV6-5 | CASRPPGGRTDTQYF
15 | TRBJ1-5 | TRBV6-5 | CASSYSGREDQPQHF
15 | TRBJ1-1 | TRBV5-1 | CASSLAPGQSAEAFF
17 | TRBJ2-1 | TRBV2 | CASRVLAGGRGNNEQFF
13 | TRBJ2-5 | TRBV7-2 | CASSLAGGETQYF
14 | TRBJ1-4 | TRBV5-5 | CASSFQGAREKLFF
15 | TRBJ2-1 | TRBV4-3 | CASSQVAPPAIEQFF
15 | TRBJ2-2 | TRBV5-1 | CASSAGGANTGELFF
14 | TRBJ1-2 | TRBV5-4 | CASSLSGRGYGYTF
14 | TRBJ2-1 | TRBV11-3 | CASSFGQGSNEQFF
10 | TRBJ2-5 | TRBV20-1 | CSVFQETQYF
14 | TRBJ1-1 | TRBV7-9 | CASSLAISGTEAFF
14 | TRBJ1-6 | TRBV29-1 | CSAMTGGSGSPLHF
18 | TRBJ2-7 | TRBV19 | CASSVSGTGGAEFYEQYF
14 | TRBJ1-5 | TRBV2 | CASSDGMGNQPQHF
13 | TRBJ2-7 | TRBV12-3/TRBV12-4 | CASGAGGTYEQYF
13 | TRBJ2-3 | TRBV25-1 | CASSVANTDTQYF
16 | TRBJ1-6 | TRBV28 | CASSLRPGSGYLTLHF
14 | TRBJ1-5 | TRBV2 | CASSERQGGQPQHF
14 | TRBJ1-4 | TRBV4-1 | CASSAQGRREKLFF
15 | TRBJ1-1 | TRBV11-1 | CASSFSTQGASEAFF